The next 27 T cell receptor beta chains were all read from a single sample in a study of blood T cell repertoires in COVID-19 (TCRdb year 2020). Library generation was performed with the immunoSEQ multiplex PCR assay. Drawn from immuneACCESS, this table holds only the in-frame rearrangements with V and J called that TCRdb kept. Clones are partly lost; checked studies trace under half to an unresolved V gene and leave the rest unexplained. The sample table records under 300,000 clones; 80% to 90% of these occur just once. The ten largest clones capture approximately 3.4% of the sample. Sample: PBMCs or T cells enriched from blood (not recorded which). The source is a woman in her thirties or forties who had been exposed to COVID-19.

This clone was picked up one time. The CDR3, as DNA: TGCGCCAGCAGCCCCCAGGGGGTGGGGGGTACCTACGAGCAGTACTTC. It specifies CASSPQGVGGTYEQYF. This chain connects TRBV4-1 to TRBJ2-7, with a possible D match to TRBD1 (7 bases). CDR3 length equals 16 residues. Germline CDR1 and CDR2: MGHRA and YSYEKL. Trimming stripped 4 bases from V and 2 bases from J, with 18 bases between.

V gene TRBV10-3 combines with J gene TRBJ2-1, with 8 bases matching TRBD1. This CDR3 contains 13 residues. The germline V gene has CDR1 ENHRY and CDR2 SYGVKD. The J segment lost 10 bases and the V segment lost 4 bases, leaving 6 bases of the junction unmatched. The CDR3 DNA follows: TGTGCCATCAGTGGGACAGGGCCGGGGGAGCAGTTCTTC. Protein: CAISGTGPGEQFF.

The chain combines TRBV7-3 with TRBJ1-6; a weak D match, TRBD1 (5 bases). Trimming left V 6 bases short and J 9 bases short, with 15 bases between. Looked up from germline, CDR1 is SGHTA and CDR2 is FQGTGA. The CDR3 covers 14 residues. The CDR3 DNA is TGTGCCAGCAGTGCCCAAGGGGTAGGTTCACCCCTCCACTTT. Protein sequence: CASSAQGVGSPLHF.

The chain employs TRBV25-1 and TRBJ2-1; D unclear. The ends were cut back, 4 bases at V and 4 bases at J, with 5 bases in the middle. CDR1 and CDR2 (germline): MGHDK, SYGVNS. This CDR3 contains 12 residues. DNA of the CDR3: TGTGCCAGCAGTGCCCGTTACAATGAGCAGTTCTTC. It is translated as CASSARYNEQFF.

The rearrangement links TRBV15 to TRBJ2-3; D is uncertain. The CDR3 extends over 14 amino acids. Germline CDR1 reads LNHNV; CDR2 reads YYDKDF (reference sequence). The V gene lost 3 bases and the J gene lost 6 bases, with 13 bases spanning the gap. This CDR3 reads CATSRLESMDTQYF. CDR3 DNA sequence: TGTGCCACCAGCAGGCTCGAGTCGATGGATACGCAGTATTTT.

V and J are TRBV7-3 and TRBJ2-2, with 7 bases matching TRBD1. Per germline, CDR1 SGHTA and CDR2 FQGTGA. V lost 5 bases and J lost 1; bases outside the gene matches: 4. The CDR3 runs 15 residues. CDR3 sequence (DNA): TGTGCCAGCAGCCCGGGACAGCTGAACACCGGGGAGCTGTTTTTT. Protein: CASSPGQLNTGELFF.

The rearrangement uses TRBV6-5 and TRBJ1-5; 7 bases align to TRBD1. CDR1 MNHEY and CDR2 SVGAGI come from the germline V gene. V shed 10 bases and J 1 base; nucleotides not matched to a gene: 10. The CDR3 spans 15 residues. The CDR3 sequence: CAISSRTGSNQPQHF. CDR3 DNA sequence: TGTGCCATCTCCTCCCGGACAGGCAGCAATCAGCCCCAGCATTTT.

This chain links TRBV27 with TRBJ1-6, with D maybe TRBD1 (5 bases). Germline CDR1 and CDR2: MNHEY and SMNVEV (reference sequence). Trimming left V 7 bases short and J 14 bases short, with 12 bases between. The CDR3 consists of 11 residues. The CDR3 protein is CASTEGLTLHF. The CDR3 coding sequence is TGTGCCAGCACGGAGGGACTGACCCTCCACTTT.

The V gene is TRBV4-1, the J gene TRBJ1-1, with a weak D call TRBD1 (5 bases). Germline V gene data show CDR1 as MGHRA and CDR2 as YSYEKL. This CDR3 comprises 16 residues. Deletions cut 4 bases from V and 1 base from J, with 16 bases between. CDR3 DNA sequence: TGCGCCAGCAGCCGCGGGGCCCAGGGTGGGAACACTGAAGCTTTCTTT. It specifies CASSRGAQGGNTEAFF.

This rearrangement joins TRBV18 to TRBJ1-3, with D possibly TRBD1 on 5 matching bases. V lost 1 base and J lost 4, with 8 bases in between. The CDR3 is 14 amino acids. Germline lookup yields CDR1 KGHSH and CDR2 LQKENI. CDR3: CASSPQGSGNTIYF. In DNA form, the CDR3 reads TGTGCCAGCTCACCACAGGGGTCCGGAAACACCATATATTTT.

The J gene is TRBJ2-3, the V gene TRBV3-1 (or the pseudogene TRBV3-2), with a possible D match to TRBD2 (6 bases). V lost 4 bases and J lost 6, with 23 bases in between. Germline assignment: CDR1 LGHDT and CDR2 YNNKEL (reference sequence). The CDR3 extends over 17 amino acids. The CDR3 is CASSPFGLPIGGDTQYF. In nucleotides, the CDR3 is TGTGCCAGCAGCCCGTTTGGGCTTCCCATTGGGGGGGATACGCAGTATTTT.

About this clone: Additional DNA sequences in this sample encode the identical CDR3. The chain recombines TRBV3-1 (or the pseudogene TRBV3-2) with TRBJ1-5, with a tentative D call TRBD1 (5 bases). There are 13 residues in the CDR3. V lost 1 base, J lost 4 bases, and 5 bases lay in between. Germline CDR1 and CDR2: LGHDT and YNNKEL (reference sequence). CDR3 bases: TGTGCCAGCAGCCAAGCAGGGAATCAGCCCCAGCATTTT. It yields the protein CASSQAGNQPQHF.

The V and J genes are TRBV4-3 and TRBJ2-3, with 7 nucleotides matching TRBD1. The CDR3 extends over 15 amino acids. V was pared by 5 bases and J by 1 base, with 6 bases of the junction left unmatched. CDR1 and CDR2 (germline): LGHNA, YSLEER. The CDR3 reads CASSAPGQRTDTQYF. Here the CDR3 DNA reads TGCGCCAGCAGCGCTCCGGGACAGCGCACAGATACGCAGTATTTT.

This chain joins TRBV11-3 and TRBJ2-7, with a tentative D call TRBD2 (6 bases). V was pared by 5 bases and J by 5 bases, with 19 bases between. CDR3 size: 15 residues. Germline values: CDR1 SGHNT, CDR2 YENEEA. The DNA of the CDR3 is TGTGCCAGCAGCCCCCGGGAGAGAGGGATCGACGAGCAGTACGTC. Protein product: CASSPRERGIDEQYV.

CDR3 in DNA: TGTGCCAGCAGCTTAGGCGGAGCTAACTATGGCTACACCTTC. This encodes CASSLGGANYGYTF. The genes are TRBV5-4 and TRBJ1-2; unclear D gene. Per the germline V gene, CDR1 is SGHNT and CDR2 is YYREEE (reference sequence). V dropped 2 bases and J dropped 0 bases, with 8 bases sitting between them. The CDR3 loop spans 14 amino acids.

J is TRBJ1-5 and V is TRBV19; no clear D. CDR1 and CDR2 (germline): LNHDA, SQIVND (reference sequence). Trimming cost V 0 bases and J 0 bases, with 6 bases left between them. The CDR3 loop spans 15 amino acids. The CDR3 nucleotides are TGTGCCAGTAGTATAGATTGGGCTAGCAATCAGCCCCAGCATTTT. It specifies CASSIDWASNQPQHF. Combining the CDR3 with reference TRBV19 and TRBJ1-5 gives the whole variable domain DGGITQSPKYLFRKEGQNVTLSCEQNLNHDAMYWYRQDPGQGLRLIYYSQIVNDFQKGDIAEGYSVSREKKESFPLTVTSAQKNPTAFYLCASSIDWASNQPQHFGDGTRLSIL.

The chain couples TRBV6-5 to TRBJ1-6, with D perhaps TRBD1 (5 bases). The CDR3 has 15 amino acids. Germline V gene lookup returns CDR1 MNHEY and CDR2 SVGAGI. V lost 0 bases and J lost 8, with 11 bases in between. CDR3 DNA: TGTGCCAGCAGTTACTCCCCAGGCAGGGATTCACCCCTCCACTTT. Translating gives CASSYSPGRDSPLHF.

The chain has TRBV29-1 and TRBJ2-1; 11 bases line up with TRBD2. V lost 8 bases and J lost 7; bases outside the gene matches: 4. The CDR3 extends over 12 amino acids. Germline assignment: CDR1 SQVTM and CDR2 ANQGSEA. The CDR3 spells CSLRTSGNEQFF. CDR3 nucleotides: TGCAGCCTCCGGACTAGCGGGAATGAGCAGTTCTTC.

V gene TRBV28 combines with J gene TRBJ1-5; 7 bases map to TRBD1. CDR3 length: 15 residues. Germline assignment: CDR1 MDHEN and CDR2 SYDVKM. With 6 bases clipped from V and 3 bases from J, the junction kept 8 bases outside the gene matches. The CDR3 coding sequence is TGTGCCAGCAGCCTACCCGACAGGGCCAATCAGCCCCAGCATTTT. Translated: CASSLPDRANQPQHF.

This chain joins TRBV7-9 and TRBJ2-7, with D perhaps TRBD1 (5 bases). Germline V gene data show CDR1 as SEHNR and CDR2 as FQNEAQ (reference sequence). Trimming stripped 6 bases from V and 5 bases from J, with 14 bases between. The CDR3 has 13 residues. The CDR3 nucleotides read TGTGCCAGCAGTCTCGCAGGGTCCCACGAGCAGTACTTC. Protein sequence: CASSLAGSHEQYF. The whole variable domain, filled in from reference TRBV7-9 and TRBJ2-7, reads DTGVSQNPRHKITKRGQNVTFRCDPISEHNRLYWYRQTLGQGPEFLTYFQNEAQLEKSRLLSDRFSAERPKGSFSTLEIQRTEQGDSAMYLCASSLAGSHEQYFGPGTRLTVT.

J is TRBJ1-2 and V is TRBV18; 9 bases match TRBD1. Germline CDR1 KGHSH, CDR2 LQKENI. After removal of 3 bases from V and 0 bases from J, the junction contained 5 bases not matched to a gene. This CDR3 is 16 amino acids long. The CDR3 DNA reads as TGTGCCAGCTCACCCACACAGGGGGCGGCTAACTATGGCTACACCTTC. This sequence encodes CASSPTQGAANYGYTF. Using reference TRBV18 and TRBJ1-2 for the parts outside the CDR3, the full variable domain is NAGVMQNPRHLVRRRGQEARLRCSPMKGHSHVYWYRQLPEEGLKFMVYLQKENIIDESGMPKERFSAEFPKEGPSILRIQQVVRGDSAAYFCASSPTQGAANYGYTFGSGTRLTVV.

The chain couples TRBV6-2 or TRBV6-3 to TRBJ2-7; D perhaps matches TRBD1 (6 bases). The germline CDR1 and CDR2 sequences are MNHEY and SVGEGT. V lost 2 bases and J lost 3, with 17 bases in between. CDR3 length: 16 amino acids. CDR3 sequence: CASSYAGGQLNYEQYV. The CDR3 DNA reads as TGTGCCAGCAGTTACGCGGGCGGACAGTTAAACTACGAGCAGTACGTC.

The J gene is TRBJ2-5, the V gene TRBV7-3; 16 positions match TRBD2. With 5 bases clipped from V and 5 bases from J, the junction kept 5 bases outside the gene matches. The CDR3 has 16 residues. Looked up from germline, CDR1 is SGHTA and CDR2 is FQGTGA. In DNA form, the CDR3 reads TGTGCCAGCAGCCCCGGGACTAGCGGGGGGGCGGAGACCCAGTACTTC. Translated: CASSPGTSGGAETQYF.

The chain joins TRBV28 to TRBJ1-5; 7 nucleotides match TRBD1. Germline loops: CDR1 MDHEN, CDR2 SYDVKM. The CDR3 runs to 15 residues. Losses at the gene ends were 6 bases for V and 6 bases for J; bases not matched to a gene: 11. In DNA, the CDR3 is TGTGCCAGCAGCCAACCGACAGGGATGGGTCAGCCCCAGCATTTT. Translation: CASSQPTGMGQPQHF.

The CDR3 nucleotides read TGTGCCAGCAGCCCCAACCGACAGGGCAAGCAGTTCTTC. This gives the protein CASSPNRQGKQFF. The chain joins TRBV5-6 to TRBJ2-1, with TRBD1 identical over 7 bases. Germline values: CDR1 SGHDT, CDR2 YYEEEE. This CDR3 contains 13 residues. With V trimmed by 4 bases and J by 11 bases, 9 bases remained unmatched.

The chain has TRBV2 and TRBJ1-1, with D possibly TRBD1 on 6 matching bases. Germline CDR1 SNHLY, CDR2 FYNNEI. V lost 4 bases to trimming and J lost 11 bases, with 14 bases between them. This CDR3 comprises 12 residues. In nucleotides, the CDR3 is TGTGCCAGCAGTGTTTTGCAGGGGTGGGCTTTCTTT. Amino acids: CASSVLQGWAFF. The variable domain in full, with the rest retrieved from reference TRBV2 and TRBJ1-1, is EPEVTQTPSHQVTQMGQEVILRCVPISNHLYFYWYRQILGQKVEFLVSFYNNEISEKSEIFDDQFSVERPDGSNFTLKIRSTKLEDSAMYFCASSVLQGWAFFGQGTRLTVV.

The chain uses TRBV7-9 and TRBJ2-3; 7 nucleotides line up with TRBD2. There are 16 residues in the CDR3. The V gene's germline CDR1 is SEHNR and CDR2 FQNEAQ (reference sequence). J gave up 6 bases and V 3 bases, and 12 bases lay outside the gene matches. CDR3 residues: CASSFLWGGGADTQYF. The CDR3 nucleotides are TGTGCCAGCAGCTTTTTATGGGGCGGGGGTGCGGATACGCAGTATTTT.